Following are 25 T cell receptor beta chains from one sample sequenced in a study of T cell responses to AZD1222 COVID-19 vaccine. The data were produced by immunoSEQ multiplex PCR, yet TCRdb's version contains in-frame clones alone and is incomplete. The data contain tens of thousands of clones, 70% to 90% of them singletons. This sample comprised peripheral blood, obtained 28 days after the second AZD1222 dose. The origin of the receptors is an adult who received the AZD1222 COVID-19 vaccine.

This chain uses TRBV5-1 with TRBJ2-5; a weak D match, TRBD2 (5 bases). V was pared by 4 bases and J by 7 bases, with 14 bases between. CDR1 and CDR2 from the germline V gene are SGHRS and YFSETQ. The CDR3 totals 13 residues. CDR3: CASSPSSEGTQYF. DNA of the CDR3: TGCGCCAGCAGCCCCTCATCCGAGGGGACCCAGTACTTC. Full variable domain (outside the CDR3, taken from reference TRBV5-1 and TRBJ2-5): KAGVTQTPRYLIKTRGQQVTLSCSPISGHRSVSWYQQTPGQGLQFLFEYFSETQRNKGNFPGRFSGRQFSNSRSEMNVSTLELGDSALYLCASSPSSEGTQYFGPGTRLLVL.

V usage is TRBV7-6 and J usage is TRBJ2-7; a possible D gene is TRBD1 (6 bases). This CDR3 has 15 amino acids. Germline CDR1 and CDR2: SGHVS and FNYEAQ. V lost 3 bases to trimming and J lost 1 base, with 13 bases between them. The DNA of the CDR3 is TGTGCCAGCAGCTTGAACACAGGGCCGTCCTACGAGCAGTACTTC. As protein: CASSLNTGPSYEQYF.

The chain employs TRBV7-8 and TRBJ2-1, with TRBD2 identical over 9 bases. The CDR3 runs to 17 residues. Trimming removed 3 bases from V and 7 bases from J; junction bases left unmatched: 13. The germline CDR1 and CDR2 sequences are SGHVS and FQNEAQ. CDR3 residues: CASSLGWRGGRVNEQFF. The DNA of the CDR3 is TGTGCCAGCAGCTTGGGTTGGCGGGGGGGCCGGGTTAATGAGCAGTTCTTC.

The chain employs TRBV5-1 and TRBJ1-2, with D uncertain. With 0 bases removed from V and 4 bases from J, the gap between germline ends came to 10 bases. This CDR3 has 14 amino acids. From germline, CDR1 is SGHRS and CDR2 YFSETQ. The DNA for the CDR3 is TGCGCCAGCAGCTTGGTTGGAAGTAGCTATGGCTACACCTTC. It yields the protein CASSLVGSSYGYTF.

The chain uses TRBV5-4 and TRBJ1-4; D is perhaps TRBD1 (5 bases). Trimming took off 2 bases at V and 5 bases at J, with 13 bases between the two ends. CDR1 and CDR2 from the germline V gene are SGHNT and YYREEE (reference sequence). The CDR3 is made up of 15 amino acids. The CDR3 sequence: CASSFTGEGNEKLFF. For the CDR3, the DNA is TGTGCCAGCAGCTTCACAGGAGAGGGGAATGAAAAACTGTTTTTT.

This sequence joins TRBV2 and TRBJ1-1; a possible D gene is TRBD1 (5 bases). CDR1 and CDR2 (germline): SNHLY, FYNNEI. This CDR3 comprises 14 residues. V dropped 3 bases and J dropped 6 bases, with 14 bases sitting between them. CDR3 region: CASSDDSGVAEAFF. The DNA of the CDR3 is TGTGCCAGCAGTGACGACAGCGGGGTCGCTGAAGCTTTCTTT.

The chain uses TRBV18 and TRBJ1-4; D perhaps matches TRBD1 (5 bases). The V gene's germline CDR1 is KGHSH and CDR2 LQKENI. The length of the CDR3 is 16 residues. V shed 3 bases and J shed 3 bases, with 14 bases lying between them. The DNA of the CDR3 is TGTGCCAGCTCACCTCAGTCCACAGGTCCTAATGAAAAACTGTTTTTT. It codes for CASSPQSTGPNEKLFF.

CDR3 amino acids: CASSFGQGLDGGYGYTF. The CDR3, as DNA: TGCGCCAGCAGCTTCGGACAGGGCCTCGATGGGGGCTATGGCTACACCTTC. The rearrangement uses TRBV5-1 and TRBJ1-2, with TRBD1 matching 8 bases. The CDR3 length is 17 residues. The ends lost 2 bases at V and 4 bases at J; junction bases unmatched: 13. Germline V gene lookup returns CDR1 SGHRS and CDR2 YFSETQ.

The J gene is TRBJ1-2, the V gene TRBV12-3 or TRBV12-4; no firm D call. The CDR3 spans 13 residues. V was pared by 3 bases and J by 6 bases, with 11 bases between. In nucleotides, the CDR3 is TGTGCCAGCAGTTTGGGCGGCGTGAATGGCTACACCTTC. This translates into CASSLGGVNGYTF.

This clone was detected once. The CDR3 sequence is CASSGQENTEAFF. The DNA of the CDR3 is TGTGCCAGCAGCGGACAGGAGAACACTGAAGCTTTCTTT. The chain links TRBV7-9 to TRBJ1-1; 7 bases are shared with TRBD1. This CDR3 comprises 13 residues. Germline V CDR1 and CDR2: SEHNR, FQNEAQ (reference sequence). V shed 5 bases, J shed 1 base, and the junction held 1 base outside the gene matches.

This clone was seen only a few times. J is TRBJ1-4 and V is TRBV2; 7 bases align to TRBD1. The CDR3 is 15 residues long. Looked up from germline, CDR1 is SNHLY and CDR2 is FYNNEI. The trim removed 6 bases at V and 8 bases at J, leaving 12 bases unmatched. The CDR3 protein is CASSLRGQGGEKLFF. In nucleotides, the CDR3 is TGTGCCAGCAGCCTAAGGGGGCAGGGGGGCGAAAAACTGTTTTTT.

This clone was picked up a small number of times. CDR3 sequence: CASSLEARNTEAFF. Here the CDR3 DNA reads TGCGCCAGCAGCTTGGAGGCAAGGAACACTGAAGCTTTCTTT. The V call is TRBV5-1, the J call TRBJ1-1; no firm D call. CDR3 size: 14 residues. V was cut by 0 bases and J by 1 base, with 7 bases left in between. The germline V gene has CDR1 SGHRS and CDR2 YFSETQ.

This chain uses TRBV6-6 with TRBJ1-2, with TRBD1 as a possible D gene (5 bases). This CDR3 spans 14 amino acids. Between the trimmed V and J ends, which lost 1 base and 5 bases, there was a span of 11 bases. Germline lookup yields CDR1 MNHNY and CDR2 SVGAGI (reference sequence). The CDR3 DNA follows: TGTGCCAGCAGTTACTTCGCGCAGGGTTATGGCTACACCTTC. Its protein is CASSYFAQGYGYTF.

The rearrangement links TRBV19 to TRBJ1-2; 9 bases match TRBD1. Germline assignment: CDR1 LNHDA and CDR2 SQIVND (reference sequence). Trimming cost V 3 bases and J 4 bases; bases outside gene matches: 3. The CDR3 spans 14 residues. The CDR3 bases are TGTGCCAGTAGTATCCTGACAGGGGGCTATGGCTACACCTTC. Translating gives CASSILTGGYGYTF. The variable domain in full, with the rest retrieved from reference TRBV19 and TRBJ1-2, is DGGITQSPKYLFRKEGQNVTLSCEQNLNHDAMYWYRQDPGQGLRLIYYSQIVNDFQKGDIAEGYSVSREKKESFPLTVTSAQKNPTAFYLCASSILTGGYGYTFGSGTRLTVV.

This clone was seen a handful of times. The chain uses TRBV3-1 (or the pseudogene TRBV3-2) and TRBJ2-5; maybe TRBD1 (6 bases). This CDR3 has 14 residues. Germline loops: CDR1 LGHDT, CDR2 YNNKEL (reference sequence). Trimming left V 5 bases short and J 1 base short, with 11 bases between. This CDR3 is CASSWTAIQETQYF. DNA of the CDR3: TGTGCCAGCAGCTGGACAGCTATCCAAGAGACCCAGTACTTC.

The chain joins TRBV19 to TRBJ1-2, with 10 bases fitting TRBD1. J gave up 6 bases and V 9 bases, and 1 base lay outside the gene matches. CDR1 and CDR2 from the germline V gene are LNHDA and SQIVND (reference sequence). The CDR3 runs to 11 residues. For the CDR3, the DNA is TGTGCCAGGACAGGGGGCGATGGCTACACCTTC. Translated: CARTGGDGYTF.

In its sample, this clone was seen a few times. The rearrangement links TRBV15 to TRBJ2-7, with 14 positions matching TRBD2. Germline V gene data show CDR1 as LNHNV and CDR2 as YYDKDF (reference sequence). The CDR3 runs to 16 residues. V was pared by 0 bases and J by 4 bases, with 2 bases of the junction left unmatched. The DNA of the CDR3 is TGTGCCACCAGCAGAGAGACTAGCGGGGGGGCTTACGAGCAGTACTTC. Amino acids: CATSRETSGGAYEQYF.

This chain joins TRBV29-1 and TRBJ2-1; TRBD2 matches at 9 bases. This CDR3 has 13 residues. CDR1 and CDR2 from the germline V gene are SQVTM and ANQGSEA. The J segment lost 10 bases and the V segment lost 7 bases, leaving 11 bases of the junction unmatched. In DNA, the CDR3 is TGCAGCGGTAGCGGGAGCAGGGGTAGAGAGCAGTTCTTC. This gives the protein CSGSGSRGREQFF.

The chain couples TRBV5-1 to TRBJ2-7; 9 positions agree with TRBD2. Germline assignment: CDR1 SGHRS and CDR2 YFSETQ. After removal of 0 bases from V and 5 bases from J, the junction contained 3 bases not matched to a gene. The CDR3 has 14 residues. The CDR3 reads CASSLAGLANEQYF. The CDR3 nucleotides read TGCGCCAGCAGCTTGGCGGGACTAGCAAACGAGCAGTACTTC.

The rearrangement joins TRBV6-5 to TRBJ1-1; perhaps TRBD1 as D (6 bases). The germline V gene has CDR1 MNHEY and CDR2 SVGAGI. Between the trimmed V and J ends, which lost 6 bases and 5 bases, there was a span of 19 bases. The CDR3 loop spans 15 amino acids. The DNA for the CDR3 is TGTGCCAGCAGACGAACAGGGACCCTTTTTACTGAAGCTTTCTTT. Translation: CASRRTGTLFTEAFF.

The chain recombines TRBV4-1 with TRBJ2-7; D perhaps matches TRBD2 (6 bases). The germline V and J ends were trimmed by 4 bases and 3 bases, with 19 bases remaining between them. The germline V gene encodes CDR1 MGHRA and CDR2 YSYEKL. The CDR3 is made up of 16 amino acids. CDR3 sequence reads: CASSPSTRGIYYEQYF. The CDR3 DNA reads as TGCGCCAGCAGCCCCAGCACCCGGGGGATCTACTACGAGCAGTACTTC.

This clone was detected only once. V gene TRBV2 combines with J gene TRBJ1-1, with D tentatively TRBD1 (6 bases). Germline V gene sequence: CDR1 SNHLY, CDR2 FYNNEI. The CDR3 is 17 residues long. Trimming pared 3 bases from V and 0 bases from J, leaving 17 bases between. CDR3 sequence (DNA): TGTGCCAGCAGTGACGCCACTAACAGGGATCTGAACACTGAAGCTTTCTTT. The encoded protein is CASSDATNRDLNTEAFF.

The chain employs TRBV12-3 or TRBV12-4 and TRBJ2-5; the D is unclear. V lost 6 bases and J 5 bases, leaving 13 bases between the germline ends. The length of the CDR3 is 13 residues. CDR3: CASSIDTWETQYF. The CDR3 coding sequence is TGTGCCAGCAGCATCGACACATGGGAGACCCAGTACTTC.

The sample holds one count of this clone. J is TRBJ2-1 and V is TRBV7-2, with TRBD2 matching 7 bases. This CDR3 contains 22 residues. Germline V gene sequence: CDR1 SGHTA, CDR2 FQGNSA. V dropped 0 bases and J dropped 0; count of bases not matched to a gene: 20. The CDR3 protein is CASSLAGSSGERWLSSYNEQFF. In nucleotides, the CDR3 is TGTGCCAGCAGCTTAGCTGGGTCTAGCGGAGAACGATGGTTAAGCTCCTACAATGAGCAGTTCTTC.

The V gene is TRBV7-2, the J gene TRBJ1-6; perhaps TRBD1 as D (5 bases). Germline V gives CDR1 SGHTA, CDR2 FQGNSA. The length of the CDR3 is 16 residues. V was cut by 1 base and J by 7 bases, with 14 bases left in between. This CDR3 is CASSLDVGPGNSPLHF. The CDR3 nucleotides read TGTGCCAGCAGCTTAGATGTGGGGCCGGGGAATTCACCCCTCCACTTT.